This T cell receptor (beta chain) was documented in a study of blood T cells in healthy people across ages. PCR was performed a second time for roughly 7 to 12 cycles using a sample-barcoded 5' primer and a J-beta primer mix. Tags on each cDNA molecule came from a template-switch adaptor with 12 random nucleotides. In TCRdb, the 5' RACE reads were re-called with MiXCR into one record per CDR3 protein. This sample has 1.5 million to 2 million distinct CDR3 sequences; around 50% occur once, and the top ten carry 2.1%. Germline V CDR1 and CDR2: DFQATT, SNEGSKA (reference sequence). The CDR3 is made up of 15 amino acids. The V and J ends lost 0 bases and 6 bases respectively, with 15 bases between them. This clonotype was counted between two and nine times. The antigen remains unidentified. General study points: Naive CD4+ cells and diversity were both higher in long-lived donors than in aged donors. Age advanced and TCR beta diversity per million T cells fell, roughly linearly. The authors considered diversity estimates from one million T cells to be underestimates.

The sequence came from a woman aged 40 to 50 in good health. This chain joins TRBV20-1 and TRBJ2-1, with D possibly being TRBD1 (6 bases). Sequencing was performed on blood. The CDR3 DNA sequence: TGCAGTGCTAGAGATCTGCAGGGCAGGGGCAATGAGCAGTTCTTC. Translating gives CSARDLQGRGNEQFF.